The T cell receptor beta chain described here comes from a study of T cells in Graves' hyperthyroidism and ophthalmopathy. About the study: Peripheral blood draws took place at initial diagnosis, ahead of any treatment.

Germline V gives CDR1 MNHEY, CDR2 SVGEGT. This CDR3 has 13 residues. V dropped 2 bases and J dropped 3 bases, with 8 bases sitting between them. This clonotype was observed at least ten times. Researchers took RNA transcripts and amplified the TCR beta CDR3 regions from them. The HTBI primer set was used in a first-round RT-PCR of the TCR CDR3. TCRdb ran MiXCR on the multiplex PCR reads and lists one entry per CDR3 protein. The repertoire has a few hundred thousand distinct CDR3 sequences, 15% to 20% of them found once; the top ten carry around 43%. The source of this sequence is a man aged 35 to 55 with Graves' hyperthyroidism. The chain is built from TRBV6-2 or TRBV6-3 and TRBJ2-7; D is possibly TRBD1 (6 bases). The sequenced sample consisted of blood. CDR3: CASSYQGNYEQYF. In DNA, the CDR3 is TGTGCCAGCAGTTACCAGGGGAACTACGAGCAGTACTTC.